Sequencing of this T cell receptor beta chain was carried out in a study of T cell repertoires in cytomegalovirus infection. One entry per CDR3 protein results from TCRdb running MiXCR on the reads. The sample lists around 230,000 distinct CDR3 sequences, roughly two fifths occurring once. A note on this clonotype: The antigen is not known.

CDR1 and CDR2 (germline): SGHAT, FQNNGV. The CDR3 runs 21 residues. The V and J ends lost 0 bases and 0 bases respectively, with 21 bases between them. This clonotype originated in a human donor in good health (CMV status not recorded). Some clones in this sample may be carry-over from other donors' samples. The source was CD8+ T cells from cultured PBMCs, collected from culture after CMV antigen stimulation. V is TRBV11-2 and J is TRBJ2-6; possibly TRBD1 or TRBD2 for D (6 bases each). The CDR3 loop is CASSLEGMGGVRYSGANVLTF. Written as DNA, the CDR3 is TGTGCCAGCAGCTTAGAAGGGATGGGGGGCGTACGATACTCTGGGGCCAACGTCCTGACTTTC.